Listed below are T cell receptor beta chains from one sample, sequenced in a study of T cell responses to AZD1222 COVID-19 vaccine. The method was immunoSEQ multiplex PCR; TCRdb's version includes in-frame clones alone and lacks a portion of them. Here the sample spans 150,000 to 200,000 clones, 92% being singletons. Sequencing used peripheral blood, obtained 28 days after the second AZD1222 dose. The receptors were sampled from an adult who received the AZD1222 COVID-19 vaccine. Each CDR3 is given with its conserved first and last residue. Fields, in order: J gene, clone size, V gene, D gene, CDR3 DNA, CDR3 protein. D genes are given only for firm matches. Some rows mark clone size as missing; the rest say once, few, many or name a class of expanded clone.

J: TRBJ1-4; size: NA; V: TRBV9; D: TRBD1; DNA: TGTGCCAGCAGCGAAAGACAGGGAGGGAATGAAAAACTGTTTTTT; CDR3: CASSERQGGNEKLFF
J: TRBJ2-1; size: NA; V: TRBV7-2; D: NA; DNA: TGTGCCTGCGCCGGGGGAGCGGATACCTACAATGAGCAGTTCTTC; CDR3: CACAGGADTYNEQFF
J: TRBJ2-7; size: once; V: TRBV28; D: NA; DNA: TGTGCCACCGGGAACAAAAACTACGAGCAGTACTTC; CDR3: CATGNKNYEQYF
J: TRBJ2-5; size: NA; V: TRBV15; D: NA; DNA: TGTGCCACCAGCAGAGATATGGCCCAAGAGACCCAGTACTTC; CDR3: CATSRDMAQETQYF
J: TRBJ2-2; size: NA; V: TRBV10-3; D: NA; DNA: TGTGCCATCAGTGAGTCGGAAGGCACCGGGGAGCTGTTTTTT; CDR3: CAISESEGTGELFF
J: TRBJ2-7; size: NA; V: TRBV3-1/TRBV3-2; D: NA; DNA: TGTGCCAGCAGCCAAGATCAAGGCTACGAGCAGTACTTC; CDR3: CASSQDQGYEQYF
J: TRBJ1-5; size: NA; V: TRBV28; D: TRBD1; DNA: TGTGCCACGCGATTCCAGGACAGGTTCAATCAGCCCCAGCATTTT; CDR3: CATRFQDRFNQPQHF
J: TRBJ2-7; size: NA; V: TRBV4-1; D: TRBD2; DNA: TGCGCCAGCAGCCAATGGTTAGCGGGGTTTTCGGGGGAGCAGTACTTC; CDR3: CASSQWLAGFSGEQYF
J: TRBJ2-3; size: NA; V: TRBV10-3; D: TRBD2; DNA: TGTGCCATCAGCGGGAGGGAGGATACGCAGTATTTT; CDR3: CAISGREDTQYF
J: TRBJ2-7; size: few; V: TRBV27; D: NA; DNA: TGTGCCAGCAGGCACAGGGGGGGCTCCTACGAGCAGTACTTC; CDR3: CASRHRGGSYEQYF
J: TRBJ1-4; size: NA; V: TRBV19; D: NA; DNA: TGTGCCAGTAGTATTGAGTCAGGTTGGGGAGAACTGTTTTTT; CDR3: CASSIESGWGELFF
J: TRBJ2-1; size: NA; V: TRBV29-1; D: NA; DNA: TGCAGCGCCGTCCGGTCCTACAATGAGCAGTTCTTC; CDR3: CSAVRSYNEQFF
J: TRBJ2-7; size: NA; V: TRBV5-5; D: NA; DNA: TGTGCCAGCAGCTTGCCCGGCGCCTACGAGCAGTACTTC; CDR3: CASSLPGAYEQYF
J: TRBJ2-7; size: NA; V: TRBV6-5; D: NA; DNA: TGTGCCAGCAGGGGGGCAGCCCTCTACGAGCAGTACTTC; CDR3: CASRGAALYEQYF
J: TRBJ2-1; size: NA; V: TRBV28; D: NA; DNA: TGTGCCAGCAGCCCGGAGGGGGGGGAGGACAATGAGCAGTTCTTC; CDR3: CASSPEGGEDNEQFF
J: TRBJ2-3; size: NA; V: TRBV20-1; D: NA; DNA: TGCAGCGTCGGAGTGGATACGCAGTATTTT; CDR3: CSVGVDTQYF
J: TRBJ1-6; size: NA; V: TRBV28; D: TRBD1; DNA: TGTGCCAGCAGTTCCGACAGGGCCCAGGGGCTTTCGAATTCACCCCTCCACTTT; CDR3: CASSSDRAQGLSNSPLHF
J: TRBJ1-3; size: NA; V: TRBV28; D: NA; DNA: TGTGCCAGCAGCTTATGGTTATCGGACAGAGAAGAGTACTCTGGAAACACCATATATTTT; CDR3: CASSLWLSDREEYSGNTIYF
J: TRBJ1-4; size: NA; V: TRBV2; D: NA; DNA: TGTGCCAGCAACGTGCGGGGGGCAGGGGAAAAACTGTTTTTT; CDR3: CASNVRGAGEKLFF
J: TRBJ2-1; size: NA; V: TRBV6-5; D: TRBD2; DNA: TGTGCCACCCTCCCGAGGGAGGGGAATGAGCAGTTCTTC; CDR3: CATLPREGNEQFF
J: TRBJ2-7; size: NA; V: TRBV29-1; D: TRBD2; DNA: TGCAGCGTTAGACTAGCGGAGTTCTCAACCTACGAGCAGTACTTC; CDR3: CSVRLAEFSTYEQYF
J: TRBJ2-5; size: NA; V: TRBV28; D: TRBD2; DNA: TGTGCCAGCAGACCTAGGGGACGAGCGGGGAGGACGGATCAAGAGACCCAGTACTTC; CDR3: CASRPRGRAGRTDQETQYF
J: TRBJ2-3; size: NA; V: TRBV4-2; D: TRBD2; DNA: TGTGCCAGCAGCCCAAGGCGGGGGGGGACAGATACGCAGTATTTT; CDR3: CASSPRRGGTDTQYF
J: TRBJ1-3; size: NA; V: TRBV2; D: NA; DNA: TGTGCCAGCAGGGGGACTGTTAGCTCTGGAAACACCATATATTTT; CDR3: CASRGTVSSGNTIYF
J: TRBJ2-7; size: NA; V: TRBV9; D: TRBD2; DNA: TGTGCCAGCAGCACCACTAGCGGGGCCAGCCGGGGCGAGCAGTACTTC; CDR3: CASSTTSGASRGEQYF
J: TRBJ2-3; size: once; V: TRBV2; D: NA; DNA: TGTGCCAGCAGTGACGACAGAAAGGGCACAGATACGCAGTATTTT; CDR3: CASSDDRKGTDTQYF
J: TRBJ1-2; size: NA; V: TRBV29-1; D: NA; DNA: TGCAGCGTTGAACTTCCAGGGATAGATGGCTACACCTTC; CDR3: CSVELPGIDGYTF
J: TRBJ2-7; size: NA; V: TRBV19; D: TRBD1; DNA: TGTGCCAGTAGTATACCCCGTCGGACAGGCTTCGACGAGCAGTACTTC; CDR3: CASSIPRRTGFDEQYF
J: TRBJ1-2; size: NA; V: TRBV11-2; D: NA; DNA: TGTGCCAGCAGCCCAGAGGTCAATGGCTACACCTTC; CDR3: CASSPEVNGYTF
J: TRBJ1-2; size: NA; V: TRBV5-6; D: NA; DNA: TGTGCCAGCAGCTTCCGGAACTATGGCTACACCTTC; CDR3: CASSFRNYGYTF
J: TRBJ1-1; size: once; V: TRBV30; D: NA; DNA: TGTGCCTGGACAACGTCTAAGACTGAAGCTTTCTTT; CDR3: CAWTTSKTEAFF
J: TRBJ1-1; size: NA; V: TRBV7-6; D: NA; DNA: TGTGCCAGCAGCTTATCAGGGGCTAATCCTGAAGCTTTCTTT; CDR3: CASSLSGANPEAFF
J: TRBJ1-6; size: NA; V: TRBV27; D: TRBD1; DNA: TGTGCCAGCAGTCCCACGGGACAGGGAGATAATTCACCCCTCCACTTT; CDR3: CASSPTGQGDNSPLHF
J: TRBJ1-5; size: NA; V: TRBV4-1; D: NA; DNA: TGCGCCAGCAGCACATCGTATAGCAATCAGCCCCAGCATTTT; CDR3: CASSTSYSNQPQHF
J: TRBJ2-2; size: NA; V: TRBV12-5; D: NA; DNA: TGTGCTAGTGGTTTGCTTGGGAGGACCGGGGAGCTGTTTTTT; CDR3: CASGLLGRTGELFF
J: TRBJ2-3; size: NA; V: TRBV2; D: NA; DNA: TGTGCCAGCTCAACAGATACGCAGTATTTT; CDR3: CASSTDTQYF
J: TRBJ2-1; size: NA; V: TRBV11-3; D: TRBD2; DNA: TGTGCCAGCAGCTTAGATGGGCGGGAGGGCCGAGATGAGCAGTTCTTC; CDR3: CASSLDGREGRDEQFF
J: TRBJ1-4; size: NA; V: TRBV12-5; D: TRBD1; DNA: TGTGCTAGTGGTTTGGCCCCCGGGACAGTTAATGAAAAACTGTTTTTT; CDR3: CASGLAPGTVNEKLFF
J: TRBJ1-4; size: NA; V: TRBV6-6; D: NA; DNA: TGTGCCAGCAGCCCCGGCGGCACCCTAAACGAAAAACTGTTTTTT; CDR3: CASSPGGTLNEKLFF
J: TRBJ1-3; size: NA; V: TRBV2; D: TRBD1; DNA: TGTGCCAGCTCCCCACAGGGGGCCTGGAGCTCTGGAAACACCATATATTTT; CDR3: CASSPQGAWSSGNTIYF
J: TRBJ1-2; size: NA; V: TRBV30; D: NA; DNA: TGTGCCTGGAGTGTATCTGGAGGTAGCTACACCTTC; CDR3: CAWSVSGGSYTF
J: TRBJ2-3; size: NA; V: TRBV29-1; D: TRBD2; DNA: TGCAGCGTTGAAGGTCGGGGGGGTCGCACAGATACGCAGTATTTT; CDR3: CSVEGRGGRTDTQYF
J: TRBJ2-7; size: NA; V: TRBV2; D: NA; DNA: TGTGCCAGCTACCTCGCGGCCTACGAGCAGTACTTC; CDR3: CASYLAAYEQYF
J: TRBJ1-2; size: NA; V: TRBV4-3; D: NA; DNA: TGCGCCAGCAGCCAAGATGCGCGGCCTTATGGCTACACCTTC; CDR3: CASSQDARPYGYTF
J: TRBJ1-1; size: NA; V: TRBV18; D: TRBD1; DNA: TGTGCCAGCTCACCGTCATACAGGGGCATGAACACTGAAGCTTTCTTT; CDR3: CASSPSYRGMNTEAFF
J: TRBJ1-2; size: NA; V: TRBV5-1; D: TRBD1; DNA: TGCGCCAGCAGTACTGCAGGGGGCGACTATGGCTACACCTTC; CDR3: CASSTAGGDYGYTF
J: TRBJ1-1; size: NA; V: TRBV5-1; D: NA; DNA: TGCGCCAGCAGCTTGGACAGAGGCGCTGAAGCTTTCTTT; CDR3: CASSLDRGAEAFF
J: TRBJ1-6; size: NA; V: TRBV27; D: TRBD1; DNA: TGTGCCAGCAGTAAACATCGGGACAGCCTCAGGGGTAATTCACCCCTCCACTTT; CDR3: CASSKHRDSLRGNSPLHF
J: TRBJ2-7; size: NA; V: TRBV4-3; D: NA; DNA: TGCGCCAGCAGCCTCCTGAGGGGGGACAGCACCTACGAGCAGTACTTC; CDR3: CASSLLRGDSTYEQYF
J: TRBJ1-2; size: NA; V: TRBV28; D: TRBD1; DNA: TGTGCCAGCAGTCCGACGGGACAGATATATGGCTACACCTTC; CDR3: CASSPTGQIYGYTF
J: TRBJ1-1; size: NA; V: TRBV19; D: TRBD1; DNA: TGTGCCAGTAGTGAGGGGAGGGGGCTGCTGAGCACTGAAGCTTTCTTT; CDR3: CASSEGRGLLSTEAFF
J: TRBJ1-1; size: NA; V: TRBV6-2/TRBV6-3; D: NA; DNA: TGTGCCAGCAGTTCATACGCAGAAGCTTTCTTT; CDR3: CASSSYAEAFF
J: TRBJ2-3; size: NA; V: TRBV3-1/TRBV3-2; D: TRBD2; DNA: TGTGCCAGCAGCCAAGGAACACTAGCGGGAGACACAGATACGCAGTATTTT; CDR3: CASSQGTLAGDTDTQYF
J: TRBJ2-7; size: few; V: TRBV5-8; D: TRBD1; DNA: TGTGCCAGCAGCCCGGACAGGGGGTCCGAGCAGTACTTC; CDR3: CASSPDRGSEQYF